One sample yielded the 28 T cell receptor beta chains listed below, sequenced in a study of blood T cell repertoires in COVID-19. Method: immunoSEQ multiplex PCR; TCRdb's copy keeps in-frame clones and lacks some. Of a few hundred thousand clones in the sample, around 90% are singletons; the top ten hold roughly 1.2%. The sequencing input was PBMCs or T cells enriched from blood (not recorded which). These receptors came from a woman under 30 who had recovered from COVID-19.

This clone was picked up one time. This chain connects TRBV27 to TRBJ2-7, with 7 bases aligning to TRBD1. Germline lookup yields CDR1 MNHEY and CDR2 SMNVEV (reference sequence). The ends lost 0 bases at V and 3 bases at J; junction bases unmatched: 2. The CDR3 runs 14 residues. The DNA of the CDR3 is TGTGCCAGCAGTTTATCAGGGGGCATCTACGAGCAGTACTTC. Translating gives CASSLSGGIYEQYF.

V and J are TRBV7-2 and TRBJ2-1; a weak D match, TRBD1 (6 bases). Trimming left V 5 bases short and J 0 bases short, with 11 bases between. CDR3 length: 15 residues. The germline gives CDR1 SGHTA, CDR2 FQGNSA. As DNA, the CDR3 is TGTGCCAGCAGCACCGACAGGCCCTCCTACAATGAGCAGTTCTTC. It specifies CASSTDRPSYNEQFF.

CDR3 protein: CASSLRGSSGGWWQPQHF. For the CDR3, the DNA is TGTGCCAGCAGCTTACGTGGCAGTTCAGGTGGTTGGTGGCAGCCCCAGCATTTT. The V call is TRBV7-2, the J call TRBJ1-5, with no clear D. From germline, CDR1 is SGHTA and CDR2 FQGNSA. V was shortened by 2 bases and J by 7 bases, with 24 bases between the two germline ends. This CDR3 comprises 18 residues.

The CDR3 sequence is CASNPTGNNSPLHF. The CDR3 nucleotides read TGTGCCAGTAACCCGACAGGGAATAATTCACCCCTCCACTTT. The chain has TRBV19 and TRBJ1-6; 7 nucleotides match TRBD1. V dropped 7 bases and J dropped 5; count of bases not matched to a gene: 5. The CDR3 is made up of 14 amino acids. Germline lookup yields CDR1 LNHDA and CDR2 SQIVND (reference sequence).

The rearrangement uses TRBV19 and TRBJ1-2, with 7 bases identical to TRBD1. The CDR3 is made up of 16 amino acids. Germline V gene data show CDR1 as LNHDA and CDR2 as SQIVND (reference sequence). Trimming at V came to 3 bases and at J to 0 bases, leaving 7 bases not matched to a gene. The CDR3, as DNA: TGTGCCAGTAGTATGGGGACAGAAAGAACTAACTATGGCTACACCTTC. This translates into CASSMGTERTNYGYTF.

The gene calls are TRBV4-2 and TRBJ2-7, with a tentative D call TRBD2 (6 bases). CDR1 is LGHNA and CDR2 is YNFKEQ in the germline V gene. CDR3 length: 15 residues. V was cut by 1 base and J by 2 bases, with 12 bases left in between. CDR3 protein: CASSQVRDFTYEQYF. The CDR3 DNA is TGTGCCAGCAGCCAAGTCCGGGACTTCACCTACGAGCAGTACTTC.

The CDR3 nucleotides are TGTGCCAGCAGCCAAGATCTCGATGGCAGGGTGAGGTATTTT. Protein: CASSQDLDGRVRYF. The chain carries TRBV14 and TRBJ2-3, with D tentatively TRBD1 (5 bases). Germline loops: CDR1 SGHDN, CDR2 FVKESK. CDR3 length: 14 amino acids. The V gene lost 0 bases and the J gene lost 14 bases, with 18 bases spanning the gap. Using reference TRBV14 and TRBJ2-3 for the parts outside the CDR3, the full variable domain is EAGVTQFPSHSVIEKGQTVTLRCDPISGHDNLYWYRRVMGKEIKFLLHFVKESKQDESGMPNNRFLAERTGGTYSTLKVQPAELEDSGVYFCASSQDLDGRVRYFGPGTRLTVL.

This chain joins TRBV7-8 and TRBJ1-5; D is unresolved. CDR1 and CDR2 (germline): SGHVS, FQNEAQ. Trimming stripped 4 bases from V and 7 bases from J, with 20 bases between. The CDR3 runs 16 residues. The DNA of the CDR3 is TGTGCCAGCAGCTCCTCCCCCGTGCAGAGAGGACAGCCCCAGCATTTT. Encoded protein: CASSSSPVQRGQPQHF.

J is TRBJ1-1 and V is TRBV3-1 (or the pseudogene TRBV3-2), with D possibly TRBD1 on 5 matching bases. Germline V lookup: CDR1 LGHDT, CDR2 YNNKEL (reference sequence). The V and J ends lost 0 bases and 3 bases respectively, with 11 bases between them. The CDR3 totals 15 residues. CDR3 in amino acids: CASSQDAGSYTEAFF. In DNA form, the CDR3 reads TGTGCCAGCAGCCAAGATGCAGGGTCGTACACTGAAGCTTTCTTT.

V and J are TRBV11-3 and TRBJ2-3; TRBD2 agrees at 13 bases. Trimming removed 5 bases from V and 3 bases from J; junction bases left unmatched: 5. This CDR3 has 16 amino acids. Germline V gene data show CDR1 as SGHNT and CDR2 as YENEEA. CDR3 DNA sequence: TGTGCCAGCAGCCCGAGGACTAGCGGGGGAACAGATACGCAGTATTTT. This gives the protein CASSPRTSGGTDTQYF.

This chain links TRBV27 with TRBJ1-3; 12 positions agree with TRBD1. Germline V gene sequence: CDR1 MNHEY, CDR2 SMNVEV (reference sequence). V lost 9 bases and J lost 7; bases outside the gene matches: 4. This CDR3 comprises 13 residues. DNA of the CDR3: TGTGCCAGTCCGGGACAGGGGGCGAACACCATATATTTT. Translation gives CASPGQGANTIYF.

This clone was seen a few times. The V and J genes are TRBV5-4 and TRBJ2-7; D not resolved. This CDR3 spans 13 amino acids. Between the trimmed V and J ends, which lost 4 bases and 3 bases, there was a span of 11 bases. Per the germline V gene, CDR1 is SGHNT and CDR2 is YYREEE (reference sequence). The DNA for the CDR3 is TGTGCCAGCAGCCCCGGAGCCCTCTACGAGCAGTACTTC. Translation: CASSPGALYEQYF. The full variable domain, completed using reference TRBV5-4 and TRBJ2-7, is ETGVTQSPTHLIKTRGQQVTLRCSSQSGHNTVSWYQQALGQGPQFIFQYYREEENGRGNFPPRFSGLQFPNYSSELNVNALELDDSALYLCASSPGALYEQYFGPGTRLTVT.

The CDR3 DNA sequence: TGCGCCAGCAGCTCGCAACAGGGGCGGGTGGGATACGAGCAGTTCTTC. It specifies CASSSQQGRVGYEQFF. The chain couples TRBV5-1 to TRBJ2-1, with 7 nucleotides matching TRBD1. After removal of 3 bases from V and 10 bases from J, the junction contained 16 bases not matched to a gene. This CDR3 has 16 residues. The V gene's germline CDR1 is SGHRS and CDR2 YFSETQ.

This chain connects TRBV9 to TRBJ2-5; 7 bases line up with TRBD2. The V gene's germline CDR1 is SGDLS and CDR2 YYNGEE. J lost 2 bases, V lost 4 bases, and 17 bases had no gene match. This CDR3 comprises 18 residues. The CDR3 sequence is CASSPRTLLAETQETQYF. The CDR3 DNA sequence: TGTGCCAGCAGCCCGCGGACCCTTCTAGCGGAGACACAAGAGACCCAGTACTTC.

J is TRBJ1-1 and V is TRBV14, with D maybe TRBD1 (6 bases). CDR3 length equals 14 residues. Germline V gene data show CDR1 as SGHDN and CDR2 as FVKESK. V lost 1 base and J lost 4, with 10 bases in between. The CDR3 DNA follows: TGTGCCAGCAGCCAAGGTCTCAGGGGCACTGAAGCTTTCTTT. Protein: CASSQGLRGTEAFF.

This chain uses TRBV7-9 with TRBJ1-4, with 8 positions matching TRBD1. V was clipped by 5 bases and J by 7 bases; unmatched bases: 9. Germline values: CDR1 SEHNR, CDR2 FQNEAQ (reference sequence). This CDR3 has 15 residues. CDR3 region: CASSPGQVGTEKLFF. Here the CDR3 DNA reads TGTGCCAGCAGCCCGGGACAGGTGGGAACTGAAAAACTGTTTTTT.

J is TRBJ1-2 and V is TRBV30; TRBD1 might be the D (5 bases). CDR3 length: 13 amino acids. The V end was cut by 1 base, the J end by 3 bases, with 9 bases between. Per the germline V gene, CDR1 is GTSNPN and CDR2 is SVGIG (reference sequence). This CDR3 reads CAWSEGSYYGYTF. The CDR3 coding sequence is TGTGCCTGGAGTGAGGGGTCTTACTATGGCTACACCTTC.

This sequence joins TRBV4-1 and TRBJ1-6; TRBD1 aligns across 11 bases. With 3 bases clipped from V and 8 bases from J, the junction kept 18 bases outside the gene matches. The CDR3 has 20 amino acids. Germline CDR1 is MGHRA and CDR2 is YSYEKL. The CDR3 DNA sequence: TGCGCCAGCAGCCATCCCAGGGGGGGACAGGGGGGACTACGCGATTCACCCCTCCACTTT. The encoded protein is CASSHPRGGQGGLRDSPLHF.

The chain employs TRBV29-1 and TRBJ2-5; 9 positions agree with TRBD2. CDR1 is SQVTM and CDR2 is ANQGSEA in the germline V gene. This CDR3 has 15 residues. J lost 1 base, V lost 4 bases, and 7 bases had no gene match. CDR3 DNA sequence: TGCAGCGTTGCTTCGGCGGGGGGGTCCCAAGAGACCCAGTACTTC. Its translation is CSVASAGGSQETQYF.

This chain links TRBV5-1 with TRBJ1-2, with D perhaps TRBD1 (6 bases). Germline lookup yields CDR1 SGHRS and CDR2 YFSETQ. The ends were cut back, 3 bases at V and 8 bases at J, with 17 bases in the middle. This CDR3 is 14 amino acids long. The chain's CDR3 is CASSWDTLETGYTF. In DNA, the CDR3 is TGCGCCAGCAGCTGGGACACGCTAGAGACCGGCTACACCTTC.

V usage is TRBV4-1 and J usage is TRBJ2-6, with 8 nucleotides matching TRBD1. Germline assignment: CDR1 MGHRA and CDR2 YSYEKL. The junction had 10 bases not matched to a gene; V was cut back by 6 bases and J by 0 bases. The CDR3 length is 18 residues. The CDR3 DNA is TGCGCCAGCAGGCATCACACCGGGACAGGCTCTGGGGCCAACGTCCTGACTTTC. Its protein is CASRHHTGTGSGANVLTF.

The chain joins TRBV12-3 or TRBV12-4 to TRBJ1-2, with D unresolved. V shed 1 base and J shed 7 bases, with 7 bases lying between them. The CDR3 has 12 amino acids. This CDR3 reads CASSLVGSGYTF. In nucleotides, the CDR3 is TGTGCCAGCAGTTTAGTAGGGAGTGGCTACACCTTC.

This clone was detected a few times. The chain links TRBV7-9 to TRBJ1-3; no definite D call. Germline CDR1 and CDR2: SEHNR and FQNEAQ (reference sequence). Trimming removed 5 bases from V and 4 bases from J, with 18 bases in between. The CDR3 consists of 16 residues. CDR3 in amino acids: CASSPVGVSWGNTIYF. Written as DNA, the CDR3 is TGTGCCAGCAGCCCCGTGGGAGTGAGTTGGGGAAACACCATATATTTT.

The V gene is TRBV2, the J gene TRBJ2-1; TRBD1 matches at 7 bases. The CDR3 covers 13 residues. J was trimmed by 7 bases and V by 7 bases; bases with no gene match: 7. Germline CDR1 is SNHLY and CDR2 is FYNNEI. The CDR3 spells CASNRGLGNEQFF. CDR3 DNA sequence: TGTGCCAGCAACAGGGGTCTAGGGAATGAGCAGTTCTTC.

Only a few counts were recorded for this clone. The rearrangement links TRBV6-4 to TRBJ1-1, with unresolved D. Germline-derived CDR1 and CDR2 are MRHNA and SNTAGT. This CDR3 is 13 amino acids long. Trimming removed 6 bases at V and 1 base at J, with 9 bases between. Written as DNA, the CDR3 is TGTGCCAGCAGAAAAGAGGAGAACACTGAAGCTTTCTTT. Its protein is CASRKEENTEAFF.

The chain links TRBV15 to TRBJ1-6, with D tentatively TRBD1 (5 bases). Trimming took 2 bases from V and 9 from J, leaving 20 bases between them. The CDR3 loop spans 17 amino acids. CDR1 and CDR2 from the germline V gene are LNHNV and YYDKDF (reference sequence). The CDR3 spells CATSRPGLTVNGSPLHF. DNA of the CDR3: TGTGCCACCAGCAGACCGGGACTAACGGTGAATGGTTCACCCCTCCACTTT.

The V call is TRBV2, the J call TRBJ1-1; D uncertain. V lost 1 base, J lost 4 bases, and 7 bases lay in between. The CDR3 runs 13 residues. CDR1 and CDR2 from the germline V gene are SNHLY and FYNNEI. The CDR3 DNA reads TGTGCCAGCAGTGAAGGTCGTCGCACTGAAGCTTTCTTT. Amino acids: CASSEGRRTEAFF. Full variable domain (outside the CDR3, taken from reference TRBV2 and TRBJ1-1): EPEVTQTPSHQVTQMGQEVILRCVPISNHLYFYWYRQILGQKVEFLVSFYNNEISEKSEIFDDQFSVERPDGSNFTLKIRSTKLEDSAMYFCASSEGRRTEAFFGQGTRLTVV.

The chain carries TRBV10-3 and TRBJ2-7; 8 bases align to TRBD2. The CDR3 consists of 17 residues. Germline loops: CDR1 ENHRY, CDR2 SYGVKD. The trim removed 2 bases at V and 7 bases at J, leaving 16 bases unmatched. This chain's CDR3 is CAISERGGVSPSREQYF. CDR3 DNA sequence: TGTGCCATCAGTGAGCGGGGGGGCGTATCCCCCTCACGGGAGCAGTACTTC.